Below, 32 T cell receptor beta chains from the same sample are listed, as sequenced in a study of response to subunit inactivated influenza vaccine. MiXCR was run by TCRdb on the RT-PCR reads, yielding one entry per CDR3 protein. The sample contains 150,000 or so distinct CDR3 sequences, approximately 11% of which appear only once. The material sequenced was CD8+ T cells sorted from PBMCs, taken 23 to 25 months after vaccination. The source of these receptors is a man aged 45-69 years who received an inactivated influenza vaccine.

J is TRBJ1-4 and V is TRBV20-1, with D hard to call. CDR3 length: 15 residues. Between the trimmed V and J ends, which lost 0 bases and 6 bases, there was a span of 14 bases. Germline V gene data show CDR1 as DFQATT and CDR2 as SNEGSKA (reference sequence). CDR3 region: CSARDFSVTDEKLFF. In DNA form, the CDR3 reads TGCAGTGCTAGAGATTTCAGTGTGACCGATGAAAAACTGTTTTTT.

V gene TRBV4-3 combines with J gene TRBJ2-1, with 8 nucleotides matching TRBD1. The CDR3 spans 16 residues. The trim removed 0 bases at V and 4 bases at J, leaving 5 bases unmatched. Per germline, CDR1 LGHNA and CDR2 YSLEER. The CDR3 is CASSQDSRQGYNEQFF. DNA for the CDR3: TGCGCCAGCAGCCAAGATAGTAGACAGGGGTACAATGAGCAGTTCTTC.

V and J are TRBV2 and TRBJ2-5, with D hard to call. Looked up from germline, CDR1 is SNHLY and CDR2 is FYNNEI. V was pared by 0 bases and J by 4 bases, with 9 bases between. This CDR3 is 14 amino acids long. The DNA of the CDR3 is TGTGCCAGCAGTGAAGCTCGTAACGGAGAGACCCAGTACTTC. As protein: CASSEARNGETQYF.

This clonotype appeared many times. The V gene is TRBV12-3 or TRBV12-4, the J gene TRBJ2-5, with D possibly being TRBD2 (6 bases). The CDR3 is made up of 14 amino acids. V was shortened by 5 bases and J by 2 bases, with 12 bases between the two germline ends. CDR3 in amino acids: CASSTGGIQETQYF. The CDR3 bases are TGTGCCAGCAGTACCGGAGGGATTCAAGAGACCCAGTACTTC.

This clonotype came up many times. This rearrangement joins TRBV12-3 or TRBV12-4 to TRBJ1-1, with D tentatively TRBD1 (5 bases). V gave up 1 base and J gave up 5 bases, with 11 bases separating them. This CDR3 is built from 14 residues. This chain's CDR3 is CASSLGQSGTEAFF. DNA of the CDR3: TGTGCCAGCAGTTTAGGACAGTCAGGAACTGAAGCTTTCTTT.

The chain joins TRBV21-1 to TRBJ2-7; the tabulated D call, TRBD2, remains unverified against the DNA. TRBV21-1 is annotated as a pseudogene. The CDR3 runs 15 residues. CDR3 residues: CASSGGPGSFYEQYF. The DNA of the CDR3 is TGTGCCAGCAGCGGAGGACCTGGGAGCTTCTACGAGCAGTACTTC.

V and J are TRBV29-1 and TRBJ2-1; 9 nucleotides line up with TRBD2. Germline CDR1 reads SQVTM; CDR2 reads ANQGSEA. The CDR3 is made up of 14 amino acids. J was trimmed by 5 bases and V by 3 bases; bases with no gene match: 5. CDR3: CSVEGRLADNEQFF. The DNA of the CDR3 is TGCAGCGTTGAGGGCAGACTAGCGGACAATGAGCAGTTCTTC.

J is TRBJ1-1 and V is TRBV6-1, with 8 bases matching TRBD1. The CDR3 totals 16 residues. The ends lost 4 bases at V and 0 bases at J; junction bases unmatched: 7. Germline V gives CDR1 MNHNS, CDR2 SASEGT. For the CDR3, the DNA is TGTGCCAGCAGTGTCGACAGGGGCGGGATGAACACTGAAGCTTTCTTT. Its protein is CASSVDRGGMNTEAFF.

This clonotype appeared a few times. This chain connects TRBV14 to TRBJ2-2; TRBD1 is a possible D gene (5 bases). The CDR3 is 18 amino acids. The V end was cut by 0 bases, the J end by 2 bases, with 16 bases between. CDR1 SGHDN and CDR2 FVKESK come from the germline V gene. CDR3 DNA sequence: TGTGCCAGCAGCCAAGATAAGGCAGGGCGGCATAACACCGGGGAGCTGTTTTTT. Protein product: CASSQDKAGRHNTGELFF. The full variable domain, completed using reference TRBV14 and TRBJ2-2, is EAGVTQFPSHSVIEKGQTVTLRCDPISGHDNLYWYRRVMGKEIKFLLHFVKESKQDESGMPNNRFLAERTGGTYSTLKVQPAELEDSGVYFCASSQDKAGRHNTGELFFGEGSRLTVL.

The sample holds many counts of this clonotype. V usage is TRBV27 and J usage is TRBJ2-1; 10 bases align to TRBD1. CDR1 is MNHEY, CDR2 SMNVEV, per germline (reference sequence). The ends lost 4 bases at V and 7 bases at J; junction bases unmatched: 10. The CDR3 spans 16 residues. The CDR3 sequence is CASSYTLGQGVNEQFF. The CDR3 region has the DNA TGTGCCAGCAGTTACACTCTCGGACAGGGGGTGAATGAGCAGTTCTTC.

A few counts support this clonotype. This sequence joins TRBV4-3 and TRBJ1-2; 10 nucleotides align to TRBD1. Per the germline V gene, CDR1 is LGHNA and CDR2 is YSLEER. The CDR3 extends over 15 amino acids. The V segment lost 0 bases and the J segment 7 bases; nucleotides outside the gene matches: 5. The CDR3, as DNA: TGCGCCAGCAGCCAAGACAGGACAGGGGGACTTGGCTACACCTTC. As protein: CASSQDRTGGLGYTF.

This clonotype has only a few counts. The chain couples TRBV12-3 or TRBV12-4 to TRBJ1-1, with D hard to call. The germline V and J ends were trimmed by 3 bases and 4 bases, with 9 bases remaining between them. This CDR3 is 13 amino acids long. CDR3 protein: CASSFGLGTEAFF. DNA for the CDR3: TGTGCCAGCAGTTTCGGGCTGGGCACTGAAGCTTTCTTT.

This clonotype appeared many times. J is TRBJ2-1 and V is TRBV5-6; weak D call: TRBD2 (6 bases). Germline V gene data show CDR1 as SGHDT and CDR2 as YYEEEE. V lost 2 bases and J 4 bases, leaving 13 bases between the germline ends. The CDR3 is 15 amino acids. The CDR3, as DNA: TGTGCCAGCAGCTTTGTCCTGGAGGGTTACAATGAGCAGTTCTTC. It is translated as CASSFVLEGYNEQFF.

In the case of this clonotype: At one end the junction does not follow the germline gene, possibly because of a read error. The chain carries TRBV12-3 or TRBV12-4 and TRBJ2-1; the D gene could be TRBD1 or TRBD2 (5 bases each). The CDR3 sequence is 11 residues long. The CDR3 protein is CASSGDGLLIF. The CDR3 nucleotides are TGTGCCAGCAGTGGGGACGGTTTGTTGATCTTC.

This clonotype came up a few times. The CDR3 DNA is TGTGCCAGCAGGCAGGCTAGCGGGAGAGACAATGAGCAGTTCTTC. Amino acids: CASRQASGRDNEQFF. V and J are TRBV6-1 and TRBJ2-1, with 10 bases aligning to TRBD2. CDR1 MNHNS and CDR2 SASEGT come from the germline V gene. The CDR3 covers 15 residues. The V segment lost 6 bases and the J segment 5 bases; nucleotides outside the gene matches: 7.

This clonotype turned up a few times. The chain recombines TRBV9 with TRBJ2-7; 7 nucleotides agree with TRBD1. CDR1 SGDLS and CDR2 YYNGEE come from the germline V gene. This CDR3 has 13 residues. Trimming removed 1 base from V and 6 bases from J; junction bases left unmatched: 4. The CDR3 sequence is CASSVTGAGEQYF. Written as DNA, the CDR3 is TGTGCCAGCAGCGTAACAGGGGCGGGCGAGCAGTACTTC.

The table lists this clonotype with many counts. The chain couples TRBV12-3 or TRBV12-4 to TRBJ2-1; 7 positions match TRBD1. The junction had 7 bases not matched to a gene; V was cut back by 4 bases and J by 4 bases. The CDR3 length is 15 residues. CDR3 nucleotides: TGTGCCAGCAGTTCCTGGGACAGATCATACAATGAGCAGTTCTTC. Amino acid sequence: CASSSWDRSYNEQFF.

This clonotype has just a few counts. V is TRBV24-1 and J is TRBJ1-5, with TRBD1 as a possible D gene (6 bases). Trimming stripped 3 bases from V and 5 bases from J, with 10 bases between. The germline CDR1 and CDR2 sequences are KGHDR and SFDVKD. This CDR3 region has 14 residues. The CDR3 DNA follows: TGTGCCACCAGTGATGGGACATGGGATCAGCCCCAGCATTTT. This translates into CATSDGTWDQPQHF.

Many counts were recorded for this clonotype. The chain joins TRBV10-3 to TRBJ1-2; D call uncertain. V lost 8 bases and J lost 4, with 26 bases in between. The CDR3 extends over 17 amino acids. Per the germline V gene, CDR1 is ENHRY and CDR2 is SYGVKD. CDR3 amino acids: CAIHYKPTPGGFYGYTF. CDR3 in DNA: TGTGCCATCCACTATAAACCGACACCGGGAGGGTTCTATGGCTACACCTTC.

This clonotype came up a few times. V and J are TRBV23-1 and TRBJ2-7; possibly TRBD2 for D (6 bases). TRBV23-1 is sorted into the ORF group, with uncertain function. Trimming took off 7 bases at V and 6 bases at J, with 16 bases between the two ends. CDR3 length: 13 amino acids. The CDR3: CASTRLVSGEQYF. CDR3 nucleotides: TGCGCCAGCACGCGACTAGTTTCTGGCGAGCAGTACTTC.

The CDR3 region is CSVEDGASGMADEQFF. In DNA form, the CDR3 reads TGCAGCGTTGAAGATGGGGCTAGCGGGATGGCGGATGAGCAGTTCTTC. The V gene is TRBV29-1, the J gene TRBJ2-1; TRBD2 agrees at 9 bases. CDR1 SQVTM and CDR2 ANQGSEA come from the germline V gene. The CDR3 contains 16 residues. The V and J ends lost 0 bases and 8 bases, in that order; junction bases with no gene match: 11.

This clonotype was recorded many times. This chain uses TRBV30 with TRBJ2-7; 7 nucleotides align to TRBD1. The CDR3 consists of 15 residues. Unmatched junction bases numbered 8, after V lost 0 bases and J lost 3 bases. The germline V gene encodes CDR1 GTSNPN and CDR2 SVGIG (reference sequence). DNA of the CDR3: TGTGCCTGGAGTGTTGGGATAGGGGGCCTCTACGAGCAGTACTTC. As protein: CAWSVGIGGLYEQYF. Based on the CDR3 plus reference TRBV30 and TRBJ2-7, the full variable domain is SQTIHQWPATLVQPVGSPLSLECTVEGTSNPNLYWYRQAAGRGLQLLFYSVGIGQISSEVPQNLSASRPQDRQFILSSKKLLLSDSGFYLCAWSVGIGGLYEQYFGPGTRLTVT.

This clonotype was seen only a few times. The chain couples TRBV4-3 to TRBJ2-1; D possibly matches TRBD1 or TRBD2 (5 bases each). Germline V gene data show CDR1 as LGHNA and CDR2 as YSLEER. The CDR3 has 16 amino acids. Trimming took off 2 bases at V and 4 bases at J, with 15 bases between the two ends. Here the CDR3 reads CASSQTGPSPYNEQFF. The DNA for the CDR3 is TGCGCCAGCAGCCAAACGGGACCCAGCCCGTACAATGAGCAGTTCTTC.

This clonotype was seen more than once but under ten times. J is TRBJ2-2 and V is TRBV4-3; no clear D gene. This CDR3 comprises 16 residues. V lost 1 base and J 6 bases, leaving 15 bases between the germline ends. Germline CDR1 is LGHNA and CDR2 is YSLEER. Here the CDR3 reads CASSQVIVSPAGELFF. The CDR3 DNA reads TGCGCCAGCAGCCAAGTCATAGTGAGTCCCGCCGGGGAGCTGTTTTTT.

This rearrangement joins TRBV19 to TRBJ2-2, with D tentatively TRBD1 (5 bases). From germline, CDR1 is LNHDA and CDR2 SQIVND (reference sequence). Trimming pared 7 bases from V and 4 bases from J, leaving 10 bases between. The CDR3 is made up of 13 amino acids. Here the CDR3 reads CASKGITTGELFF. CDR3 nucleotide sequence: TGTGCCAGTAAGGGGATTACCACCGGGGAGCTGTTTTTT.

This clonotype has a count of ten or more. The chain links TRBV10-2 to TRBJ2-7; D not certain. Trimming removed 3 bases from V and 4 bases from J, with 10 bases in between. The germline V gene encodes CDR1 WSHSY and CDR2 SAAADI. The CDR3 spans 13 residues. This chain's CDR3 is CASSDRLDYEQYF. CDR3 DNA sequence: TGCGCCAGCAGTGACCGGCTAGATTACGAGCAGTACTTC.

This clonotype was seen more than once but under ten times. The J gene is TRBJ1-6, the V gene TRBV12-3 or TRBV12-4, with TRBD1 matching 8 bases. CDR3 size: 14 residues. J gave up 7 bases and V 6 bases, and 5 bases lay outside the gene matches. In nucleotides, the CDR3 is TGTGCCAGCAGGGAGAGACAGGGGAATTCACCCCTCCACTTT. This sequence encodes CASRERQGNSPLHF.

This clonotype was found a few times. The V gene is TRBV4-3, the J gene TRBJ2-1, with TRBD2 matching over 12 bases. V lost 0 bases to trimming and J lost 3 bases; unmatched junction nucleotides: 3. The CDR3 runs 17 residues. Germline V gene data show CDR1 as LGHNA and CDR2 as YSLEER. CDR3 nucleotides: TGCGCCAGCAGCCAAGATAGACTAGCGGGGGACTACAATGAGCAGTTCTTC. This encodes CASSQDRLAGDYNEQFF.

In its sample, this clonotype was seen a few times. The chain carries TRBV7-3 and TRBJ1-4; the D is unclear. V lost 5 bases and J lost 5, with 9 bases in between. CDR1 and CDR2 (germline): SGHTA, FQGTGA. The CDR3 covers 13 residues. CDR3 amino acids: CASSQGPNEKLFF. CDR3 nucleotides: TGTGCCAGCAGCCAAGGGCCGAATGAAAAACTGTTTTTT.

This sequence joins TRBV9 and TRBJ2-1; 13 nucleotides agree with TRBD2. The CDR3 runs to 15 residues. Germline loops: CDR1 SGDLS, CDR2 YYNGEE. V lost 5 bases, J lost 9 bases, and 8 bases stayed unmatched. The CDR3 region is CASSAPGLAGREQFF. CDR3 DNA: TGTGCCAGCAGTGCCCCGGGACTAGCGGGACGTGAGCAGTTCTTC.

CDR3 in amino acids: CASSLAALAGKIQETQYF. CDR3 nucleotide sequence: TGTGCCAGCAGCTTAGCCGCTCTAGCGGGAAAGATTCAAGAGACCCAGTACTTC. The chain joins TRBV11-1 to TRBJ2-5; TRBD2 aligns across 9 bases. V dropped 0 bases and J dropped 2; count of bases not matched to a gene: 10. This CDR3 contains 18 residues. CDR1 SGHAT and CDR2 FQDESV come from the germline V gene (reference sequence).

This chain links TRBV6-5 with TRBJ2-7; possible D gene TRBD1, 5 bases. V was clipped by 8 bases and J by 6 bases, with 14 bases between them. CDR1 MNHEY and CDR2 SVGAGI come from the germline V gene. This CDR3 contains 12 residues. CDR3 protein: CASQGLSGEQYF. As DNA, the CDR3 is TGTGCCAGCCAGGGCCTATCGGGCGAGCAGTACTTC.